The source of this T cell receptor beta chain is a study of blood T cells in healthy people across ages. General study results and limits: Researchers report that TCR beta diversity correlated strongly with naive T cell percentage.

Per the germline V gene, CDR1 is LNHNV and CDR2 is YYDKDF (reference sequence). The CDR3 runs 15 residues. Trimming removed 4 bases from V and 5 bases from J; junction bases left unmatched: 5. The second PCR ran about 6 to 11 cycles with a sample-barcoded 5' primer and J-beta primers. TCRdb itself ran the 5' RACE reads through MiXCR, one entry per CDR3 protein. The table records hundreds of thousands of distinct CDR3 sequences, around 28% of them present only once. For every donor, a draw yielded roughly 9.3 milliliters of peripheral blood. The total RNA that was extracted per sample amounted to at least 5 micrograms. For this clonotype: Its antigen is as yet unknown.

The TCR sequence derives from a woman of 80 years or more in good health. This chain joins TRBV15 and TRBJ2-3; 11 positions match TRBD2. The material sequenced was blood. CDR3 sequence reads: CATSKASGRIDTQYF. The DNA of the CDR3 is TGTGCCACCAGCAAGGCTAGCGGGAGGATAGATACGCAGTATTTT.